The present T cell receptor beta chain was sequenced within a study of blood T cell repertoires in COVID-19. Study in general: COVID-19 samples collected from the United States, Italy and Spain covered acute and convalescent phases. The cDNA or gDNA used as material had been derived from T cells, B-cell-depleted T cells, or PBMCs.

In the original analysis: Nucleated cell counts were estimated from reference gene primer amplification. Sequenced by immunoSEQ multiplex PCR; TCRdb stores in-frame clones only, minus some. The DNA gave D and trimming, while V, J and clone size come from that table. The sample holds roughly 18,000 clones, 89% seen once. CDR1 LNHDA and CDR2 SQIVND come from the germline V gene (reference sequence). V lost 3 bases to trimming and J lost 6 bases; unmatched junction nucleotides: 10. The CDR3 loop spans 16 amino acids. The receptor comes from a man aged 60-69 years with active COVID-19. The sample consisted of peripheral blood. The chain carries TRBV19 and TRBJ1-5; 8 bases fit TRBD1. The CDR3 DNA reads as TGTGCCAGTAGTATCCCTGGACAGGGATTCGCTCAGCCCCAGCATTTT. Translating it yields CASSIPGQGFAQPQHF.